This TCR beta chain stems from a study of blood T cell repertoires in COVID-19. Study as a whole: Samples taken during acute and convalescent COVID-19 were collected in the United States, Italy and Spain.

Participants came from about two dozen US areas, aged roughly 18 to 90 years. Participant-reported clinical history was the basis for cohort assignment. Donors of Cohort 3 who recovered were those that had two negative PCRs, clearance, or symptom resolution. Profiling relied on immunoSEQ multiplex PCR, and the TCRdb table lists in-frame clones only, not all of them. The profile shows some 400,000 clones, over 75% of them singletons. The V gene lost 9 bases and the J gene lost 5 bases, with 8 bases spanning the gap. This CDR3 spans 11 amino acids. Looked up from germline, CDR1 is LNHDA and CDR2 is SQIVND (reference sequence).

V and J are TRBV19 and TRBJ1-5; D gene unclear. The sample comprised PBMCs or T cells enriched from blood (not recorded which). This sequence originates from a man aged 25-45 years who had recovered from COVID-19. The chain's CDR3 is CASKTDQPQHF. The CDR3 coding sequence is TGTGCCAGCAAAACTGATCAGCCCCAGCATTTT.